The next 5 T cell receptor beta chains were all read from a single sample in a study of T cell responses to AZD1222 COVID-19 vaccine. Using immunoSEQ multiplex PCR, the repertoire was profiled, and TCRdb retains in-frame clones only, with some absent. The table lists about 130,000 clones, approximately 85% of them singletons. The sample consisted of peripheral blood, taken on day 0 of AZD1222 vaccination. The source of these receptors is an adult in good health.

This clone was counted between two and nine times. CDR3 residues: CASSLGGGSNEKLFF. The CDR3 DNA sequence: TGTGCCAGCAGCTTAGGTGGGGGTTCTAATGAAAAACTGTTTTTT. The V gene is TRBV7-9, the J gene TRBJ1-4; possible D gene TRBD1, 5 bases. V dropped 1 base and J dropped 3 bases, with 9 bases sitting between them. Per germline, CDR1 SEHNR and CDR2 FQNEAQ (reference sequence). CDR3 size: 15 residues.

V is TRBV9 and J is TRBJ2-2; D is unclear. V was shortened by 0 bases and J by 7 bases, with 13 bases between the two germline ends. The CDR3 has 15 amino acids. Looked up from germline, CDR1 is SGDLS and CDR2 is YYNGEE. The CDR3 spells CASSVDTPTRGELFF. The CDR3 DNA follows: TGTGCCAGCAGCGTAGACACGCCTACCCGCGGGGAGCTGTTTTTT.

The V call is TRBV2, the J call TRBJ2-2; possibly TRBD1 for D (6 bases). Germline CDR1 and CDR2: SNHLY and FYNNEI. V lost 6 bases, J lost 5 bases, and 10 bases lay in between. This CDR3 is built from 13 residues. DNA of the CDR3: TGTGCCAGCAGGATACAGGGAACCGGGGAGCTGTTTTTT. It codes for CASRIQGTGELFF. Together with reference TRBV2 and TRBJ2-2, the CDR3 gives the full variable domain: EPEVTQTPSHQVTQMGQEVILRCVPISNHLYFYWYRQILGQKVEFLVSFYNNEISEKSEIFDDQFSVERPDGSNFTLKIRSTKLEDSAMYFCASRIQGTGELFFGEGSRLTVL.

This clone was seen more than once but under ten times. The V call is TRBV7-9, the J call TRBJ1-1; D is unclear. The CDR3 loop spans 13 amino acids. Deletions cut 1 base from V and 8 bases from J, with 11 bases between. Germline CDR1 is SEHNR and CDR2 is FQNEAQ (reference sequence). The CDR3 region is CASSLVGLSEAFF. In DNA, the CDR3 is TGTGCCAGCAGCTTAGTTGGGCTGTCAGAAGCTTTCTTT.

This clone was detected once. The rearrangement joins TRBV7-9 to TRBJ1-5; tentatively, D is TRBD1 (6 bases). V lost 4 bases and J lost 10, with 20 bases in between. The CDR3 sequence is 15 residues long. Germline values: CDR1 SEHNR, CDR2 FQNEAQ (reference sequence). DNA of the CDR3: TGTGCCAGCAGCTCGGCCATCAGCAGGGGAGGCCCCCAGCATTTT. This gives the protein CASSSAISRGGPQHF.